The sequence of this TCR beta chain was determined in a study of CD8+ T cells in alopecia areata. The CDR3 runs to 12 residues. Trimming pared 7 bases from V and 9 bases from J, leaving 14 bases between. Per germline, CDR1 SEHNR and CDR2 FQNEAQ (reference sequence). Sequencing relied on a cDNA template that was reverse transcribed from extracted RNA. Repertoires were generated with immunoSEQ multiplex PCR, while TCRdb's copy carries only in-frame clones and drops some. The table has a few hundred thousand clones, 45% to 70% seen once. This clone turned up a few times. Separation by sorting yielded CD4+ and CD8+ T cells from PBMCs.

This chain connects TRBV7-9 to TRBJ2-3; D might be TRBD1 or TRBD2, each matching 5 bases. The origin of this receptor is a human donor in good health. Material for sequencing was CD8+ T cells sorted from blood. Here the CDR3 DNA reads TGTGCCAGCATCGCCCCACGGGGCACGCAGTATTTT. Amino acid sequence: CASIAPRGTQYF.